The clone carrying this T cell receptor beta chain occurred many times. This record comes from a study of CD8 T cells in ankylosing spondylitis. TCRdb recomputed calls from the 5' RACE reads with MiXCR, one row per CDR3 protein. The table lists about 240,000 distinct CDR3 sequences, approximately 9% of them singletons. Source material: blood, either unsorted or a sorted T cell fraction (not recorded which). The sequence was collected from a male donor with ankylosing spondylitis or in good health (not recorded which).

CDR3 loop: CSGKEGKGTYEQYF. Written as DNA, the CDR3 is TGCAGCGGTAAGGAGGGGAAAGGCACCTACGAGCAGTACTTC. The chain links TRBV29-1 to TRBJ2-7; possibly TRBD2 for D (6 bases). CDR1 is SQVTM and CDR2 is ANQGSEA in the germline V gene. This CDR3 is built from 14 residues. Trimming took off 7 bases at V and 2 bases at J, with 18 bases between the two ends.